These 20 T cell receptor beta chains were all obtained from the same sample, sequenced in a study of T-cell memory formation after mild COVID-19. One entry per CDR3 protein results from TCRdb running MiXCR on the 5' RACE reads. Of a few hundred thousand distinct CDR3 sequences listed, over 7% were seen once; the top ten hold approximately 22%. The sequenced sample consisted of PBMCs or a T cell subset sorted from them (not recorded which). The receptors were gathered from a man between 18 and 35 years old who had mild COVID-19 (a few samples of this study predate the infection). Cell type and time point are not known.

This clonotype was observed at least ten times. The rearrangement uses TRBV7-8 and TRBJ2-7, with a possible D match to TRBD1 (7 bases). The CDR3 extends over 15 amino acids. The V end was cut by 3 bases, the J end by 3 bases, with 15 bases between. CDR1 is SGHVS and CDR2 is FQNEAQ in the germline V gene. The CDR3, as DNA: TGTGCCAGCAGCTTCCAAGGGCAGGGGGGCTACGAGCAGTACTTC. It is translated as CASSFQGQGGYEQYF.

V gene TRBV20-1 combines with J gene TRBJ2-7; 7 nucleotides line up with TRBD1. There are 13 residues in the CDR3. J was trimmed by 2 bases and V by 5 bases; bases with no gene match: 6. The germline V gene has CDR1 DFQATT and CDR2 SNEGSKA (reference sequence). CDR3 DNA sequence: TGCAGTGCTTATCACAGGGGAACCTACGAGCAGTACTTC. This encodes CSAYHRGTYEQYF.

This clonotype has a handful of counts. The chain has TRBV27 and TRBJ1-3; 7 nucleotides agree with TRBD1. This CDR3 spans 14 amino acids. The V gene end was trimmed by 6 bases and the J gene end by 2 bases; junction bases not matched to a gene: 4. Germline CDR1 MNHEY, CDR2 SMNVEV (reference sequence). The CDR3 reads CASRRTGAGNTIYF. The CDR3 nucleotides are TGTGCCAGCAGACGAACAGGGGCTGGAAACACCATATATTTT.

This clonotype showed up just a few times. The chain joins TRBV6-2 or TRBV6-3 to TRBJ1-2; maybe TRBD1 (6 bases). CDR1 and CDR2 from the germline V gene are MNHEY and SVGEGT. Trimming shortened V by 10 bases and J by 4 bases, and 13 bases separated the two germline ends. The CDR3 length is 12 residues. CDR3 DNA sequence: TGTGCCACCTTGGACAGCCCCTATGGCTACACCTTC. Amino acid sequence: CATLDSPYGYTF.

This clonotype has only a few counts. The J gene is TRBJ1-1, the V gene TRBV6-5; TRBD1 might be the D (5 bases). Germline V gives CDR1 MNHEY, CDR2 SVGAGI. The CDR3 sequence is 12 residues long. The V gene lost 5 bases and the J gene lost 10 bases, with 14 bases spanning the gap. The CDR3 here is CASSPSSGGAFF. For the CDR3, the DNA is TGTGCCAGCAGTCCCAGTTCGGGGGGAGCTTTCTTT.

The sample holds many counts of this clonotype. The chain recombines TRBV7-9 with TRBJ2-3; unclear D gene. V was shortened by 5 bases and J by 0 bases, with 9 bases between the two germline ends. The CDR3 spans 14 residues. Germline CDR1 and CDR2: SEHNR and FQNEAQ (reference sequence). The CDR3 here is CASSEGFSTDTQYF. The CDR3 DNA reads TGTGCCAGCAGCGAAGGGTTTAGCACAGATACGCAGTATTTT.

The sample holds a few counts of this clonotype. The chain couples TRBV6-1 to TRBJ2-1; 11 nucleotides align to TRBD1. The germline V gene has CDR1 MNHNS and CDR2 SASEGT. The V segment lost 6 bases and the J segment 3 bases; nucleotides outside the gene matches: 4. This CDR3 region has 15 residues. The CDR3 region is CASRPGQGDYNEQFF. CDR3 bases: TGTGCCAGCAGACCGGGACAGGGGGACTACAATGAGCAGTTCTTC.

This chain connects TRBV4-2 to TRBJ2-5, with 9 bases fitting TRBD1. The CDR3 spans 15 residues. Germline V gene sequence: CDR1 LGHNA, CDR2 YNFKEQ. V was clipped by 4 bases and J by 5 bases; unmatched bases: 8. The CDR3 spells CASSPGQGSFETQYF. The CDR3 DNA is TGTGCCAGCAGCCCGGGACAGGGAAGTTTTGAGACCCAGTACTTC.

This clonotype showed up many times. CDR3 amino acids: CASNGLAGGEQFF. The CDR3 DNA reads TGTGCCAGCAATGGTCTAGCGGGGGGGGAGCAGTTCTTC. The chain has TRBV12-3 or TRBV12-4 and TRBJ2-1; 12 bases are a match to TRBD2. After removal of 7 bases from V and 10 bases from J, the junction contained 5 bases not matched to a gene. This CDR3 is 13 amino acids long.

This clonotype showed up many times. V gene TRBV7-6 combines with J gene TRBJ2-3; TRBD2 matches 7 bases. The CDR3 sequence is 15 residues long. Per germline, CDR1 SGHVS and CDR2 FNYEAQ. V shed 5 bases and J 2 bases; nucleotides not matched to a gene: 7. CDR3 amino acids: CASSHPSGVTDTQYF. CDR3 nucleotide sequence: TGTGCCAGCAGCCACCCAAGCGGGGTCACAGATACGCAGTATTTT. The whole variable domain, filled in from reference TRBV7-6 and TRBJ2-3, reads GAGVSQSPRYKVTKRGQDVALRCDPISGHVSLYWYRQALGQGPEFLTYFNYEAQQDKSGLPNDRFSAERPEGSISTLTIQRTEQRDSAMYRCASSHPSGVTDTQYFGPGTRLTVL.

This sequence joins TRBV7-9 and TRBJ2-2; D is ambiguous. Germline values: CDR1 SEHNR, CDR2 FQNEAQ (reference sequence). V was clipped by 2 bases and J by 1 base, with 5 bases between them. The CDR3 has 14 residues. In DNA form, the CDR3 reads TGTGCCAGCAGCTTACCCCTGAACACCGGGGAGCTGTTTTTT. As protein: CASSLPLNTGELFF.

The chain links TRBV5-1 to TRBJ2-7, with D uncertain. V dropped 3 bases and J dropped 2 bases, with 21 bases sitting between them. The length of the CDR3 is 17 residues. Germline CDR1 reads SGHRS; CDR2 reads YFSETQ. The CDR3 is CASSSTALGSSPYEQYF. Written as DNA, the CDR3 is TGCGCCAGCAGCTCCACGGCCCTAGGGTCTTCTCCCTACGAGCAGTACTTC.

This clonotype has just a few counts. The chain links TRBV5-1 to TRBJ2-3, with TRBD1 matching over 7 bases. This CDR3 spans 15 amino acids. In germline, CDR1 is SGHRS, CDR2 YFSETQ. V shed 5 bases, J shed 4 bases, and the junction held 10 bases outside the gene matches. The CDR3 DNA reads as TGCGCCAGCAGTGAAGGGGGCGCGGGCGCAGATACGCAGTATTTT. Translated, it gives CASSEGGAGADTQYF.

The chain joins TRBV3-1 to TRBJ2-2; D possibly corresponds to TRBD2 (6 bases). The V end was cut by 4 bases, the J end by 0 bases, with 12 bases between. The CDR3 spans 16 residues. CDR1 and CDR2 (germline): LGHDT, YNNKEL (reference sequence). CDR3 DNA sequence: TGTGCCAGCAGCCCACGACTAGGGGCGAACACCGGGGAGCTGTTTTTT. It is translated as CASSPRLGANTGELFF.

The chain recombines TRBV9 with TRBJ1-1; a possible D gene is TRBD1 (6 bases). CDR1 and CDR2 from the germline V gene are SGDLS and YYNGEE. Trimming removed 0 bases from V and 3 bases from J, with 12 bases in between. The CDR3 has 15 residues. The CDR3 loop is CASSVGVTGDTEAFF. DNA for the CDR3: TGTGCCAGCAGCGTAGGGGTGACAGGTGACACTGAAGCTTTCTTT.

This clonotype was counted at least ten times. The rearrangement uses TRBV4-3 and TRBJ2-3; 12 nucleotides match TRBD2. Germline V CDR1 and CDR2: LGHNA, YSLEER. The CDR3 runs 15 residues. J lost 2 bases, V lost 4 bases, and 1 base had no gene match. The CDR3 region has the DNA TGCGCCAGCAGCCGGACTAGCGGGGTCACAGATACGCAGTATTTT. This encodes CASSRTSGVTDTQYF.

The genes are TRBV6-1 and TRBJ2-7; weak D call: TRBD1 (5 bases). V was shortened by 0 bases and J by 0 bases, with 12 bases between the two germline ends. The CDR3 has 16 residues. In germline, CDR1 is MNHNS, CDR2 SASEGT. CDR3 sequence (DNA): TGTGCCAGCAGTGAAGCTACAGGTCACAGCTCCTACGAGCAGTACTTC. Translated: CASSEATGHSSYEQYF.

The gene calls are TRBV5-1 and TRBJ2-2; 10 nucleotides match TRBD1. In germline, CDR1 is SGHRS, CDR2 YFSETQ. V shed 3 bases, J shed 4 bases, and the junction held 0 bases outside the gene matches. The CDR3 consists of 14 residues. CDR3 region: CASSWTGGTGELFF. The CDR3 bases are TGCGCCAGCAGCTGGACAGGGGGCACCGGGGAGCTGTTTTTT.

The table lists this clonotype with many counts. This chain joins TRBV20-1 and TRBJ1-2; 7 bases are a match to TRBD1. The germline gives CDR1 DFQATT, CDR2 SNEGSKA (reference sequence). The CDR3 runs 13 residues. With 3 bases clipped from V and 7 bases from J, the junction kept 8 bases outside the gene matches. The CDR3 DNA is TGCAGTGCTAGTCTGACAGGGCTCCTTGGCTACACCTTC. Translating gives CSASLTGLLGYTF.

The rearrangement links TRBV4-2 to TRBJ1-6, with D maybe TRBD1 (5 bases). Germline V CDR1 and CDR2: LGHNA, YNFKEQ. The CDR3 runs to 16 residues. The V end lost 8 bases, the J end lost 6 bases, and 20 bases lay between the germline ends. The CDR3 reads CASSPTAGQINSPLHF. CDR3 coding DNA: TGTGCCAGCTCACCGACGGCGGGGCAGATTAATTCACCCCTCCACTTT.